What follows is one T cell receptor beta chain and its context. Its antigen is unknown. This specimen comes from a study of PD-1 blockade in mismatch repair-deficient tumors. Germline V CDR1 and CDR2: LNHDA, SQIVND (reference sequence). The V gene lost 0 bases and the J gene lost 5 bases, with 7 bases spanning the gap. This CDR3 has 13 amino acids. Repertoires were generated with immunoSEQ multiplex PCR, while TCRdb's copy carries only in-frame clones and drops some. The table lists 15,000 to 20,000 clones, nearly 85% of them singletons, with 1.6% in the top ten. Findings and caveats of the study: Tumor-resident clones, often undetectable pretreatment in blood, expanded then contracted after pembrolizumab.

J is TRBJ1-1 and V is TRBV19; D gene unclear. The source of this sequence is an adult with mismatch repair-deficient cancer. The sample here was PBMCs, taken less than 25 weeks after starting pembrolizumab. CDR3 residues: CASSIDPRTEAFF. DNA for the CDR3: TGTGCCAGTAGTATAGATCCTCGTACTGAAGCTTTCTTT.